This T cell receptor (beta chain) was documented in a study of Graves' ophthalmopathy and Graves' hyperthyroidism. TCR beta CDR3 amplification used RNA transcripts. Scientists carried out first-round RT-PCR using HTBI primers and then a second-round multiplex PCR. In TCRdb, the multiplex PCR reads were re-called with MiXCR into one record per CDR3 protein. The table has fewer than 600,000 distinct CDR3 sequences, under 15% seen once; the top ten hold about a tenth. This CDR3 spans 13 amino acids. With 11 bases removed from V and 1 base from J, the gap between germline ends came to 14 bases. Germline V gives CDR1 MDHEN, CDR2 SYDVKM.

V and J are TRBV28 and TRBJ1-1, with D possibly matching TRBD1 (5 bases). Sequencing was performed on blood. The sequence derives from a woman under 40 with Graves' ophthalmopathy. The CDR3 reads CASQGTSNTEAFF. DNA of the CDR3: TGTGCCTCCCAGGGTACCTCGAACACTGAAGCTTTCTTT.